This entry lists 27 T cell receptor beta chains sequenced from one sample in a study of T cell responses to AZD1222 COVID-19 vaccine. Libraries were prepared by immunoSEQ multiplex PCR; TCRdb keeps only in-frame clonotypes and omits some of them. This sample carries roughly 190,000 clones, around 90% of them seen once, and the ten largest clones take 3.6%. The sequenced sample was peripheral blood, obtained 28 days after the second dose of the MenACWY control vaccine. These receptors came from an adult who received the MenACWY meningococcal vaccine as a control.

The chain uses TRBV28 and TRBJ1-1; D ambiguous. This CDR3 contains 15 residues. The germline V and J ends were trimmed by 6 bases and 4 bases, with 18 bases remaining between them. Looked up from germline, CDR1 is MDHEN and CDR2 is SYDVKM. The CDR3 DNA follows: TGTGCCAGCAGCCGACTTCGGGCCTTCCCCACTGAAGCTTTCTTT. Encoded protein: CASSRLRAFPTEAFF.

In DNA, the CDR3 is TGTGCCAGCAGCGATTCAAGGAACACTGAAGCTTTCTTT. Translated: CASSDSRNTEAFF. The chain recombines TRBV6-5 with TRBJ1-1; no firm D call. This CDR3 is built from 13 residues. Looked up from germline, CDR1 is MNHEY and CDR2 is SVGAGI. V dropped 6 bases and J dropped 1 base, with 9 bases sitting between them.

The J gene is TRBJ2-3, the V gene TRBV11-1, with a possible D match to TRBD1 (8 bases). Per germline, CDR1 SGHAT and CDR2 FQDESV (reference sequence). Trimming took 3 bases from V and 4 from J, leaving 17 bases between them. CDR3 size: 16 residues. The CDR3 sequence: CASSFDLQGGADTQYF. DNA of the CDR3: TGTGCCAGCAGCTTCGACTTACAGGGGGGGGCAGATACGCAGTATTTT.

The rearrangement uses TRBV27 and TRBJ2-2; the D call may be TRBD1 or TRBD2 (5 bases each). Per the germline V gene, CDR1 is MNHEY and CDR2 is SMNVEV (reference sequence). The V and J ends lost 2 bases and 6 bases respectively, with 10 bases between them. CDR3 size: 14 residues. The CDR3 DNA is TGTGCCAGCAGTTTAGGGGACCTCCCCGGGGAGCTGTTTTTT. This gives the protein CASSLGDLPGELFF.

This chain connects TRBV28 to TRBJ2-5; TRBD1 agrees at 7 bases. This CDR3 spans 14 amino acids. CDR1 is MDHEN, CDR2 SYDVKM, per germline. With 5 bases clipped from V and 1 base from J, the junction kept 4 bases outside the gene matches. CDR3 nucleotides: TGTGCCAGCAGTGAACAGGGGACCCAAGAGACCCAGTACTTC. Its translation: CASSEQGTQETQYF.

The chain uses TRBV7-9 and TRBJ2-1; 8 nucleotides match TRBD2. There are 16 residues in the CDR3. CDR1 SEHNR and CDR2 FQNEAQ come from the germline V gene (reference sequence). J gave up 2 bases and V 2 bases, and 5 bases lay outside the gene matches. This CDR3 reads CASSLHPAGAYNEQFF. In nucleotides, the CDR3 is TGTGCCAGCAGCTTACATCCAGCGGGGGCCTACAATGAGCAGTTCTTC. Full variable domain (remainder filled in from reference TRBV7-9 and TRBJ2-1): DTGVSQNPRHKITKRGQNVTFRCDPISEHNRLYWYRQTLGQGPEFLTYFQNEAQLEKSRLLSDRFSAERPKGSFSTLEIQRTEQGDSAMYLCASSLHPAGAYNEQFFGPGTRLTVL.

The rearrangement uses TRBV6-2 or TRBV6-3 and TRBJ2-7; no reliable D call. CDR1 and CDR2 (germline): MNHEY, SVGEGT. V dropped 4 bases and J dropped 2 bases, with 15 bases sitting between them. The CDR3 runs 15 residues. CDR3 region: CASSFTDPVTYEQYF. The DNA of the CDR3 is TGTGCCAGCAGTTTCACGGACCCCGTAACCTACGAGCAGTACTTC.

The chain recombines TRBV3-1 (or the pseudogene TRBV3-2) with TRBJ2-4; 9 nucleotides match TRBD2. This CDR3 has 15 amino acids. Germline assignment: CDR1 LGHDT and CDR2 YNNKEL (reference sequence). The V segment lost 1 base and the J segment 9 bases; nucleotides outside the gene matches: 7. The CDR3 nucleotides are TGTGCCAGCAGCCAAGTTGTTGGCGGGAGGGGCATTCAGTACTTC. This gives the protein CASSQVVGGRGIQYF.

The J gene is TRBJ2-3, the V gene TRBV7-8, with 10 bases lining up with TRBD1. The CDR3 has 15 residues. The germline V gene encodes CDR1 SGHVS and CDR2 FQNEAQ. Trimming cost V 8 bases and J 5 bases; bases outside gene matches: 10. CDR3 region: CASVLDRGLLDTQYF. DNA for the CDR3: TGTGCCAGCGTTCTCGACAGGGGGCTTTTAGATACGCAGTATTTT.

V is TRBV28 and J is TRBJ1-2; D gene ambiguous. The germline V and J ends were trimmed by 8 bases and 1 base, with 17 bases remaining between them. Germline CDR1 is MDHEN and CDR2 is SYDVKM. The CDR3 is made up of 15 amino acids. The CDR3 loop reads CASSPFRTLNYGYTF. Here the CDR3 DNA reads TGTGCCAGCTCCCCGTTTAGGACCCTTAACTATGGCTACACCTTC.

The CDR3 region is CASREGGQGNTGELFF. The CDR3 nucleotides are TGTGCCAGCAGGGAGGGGGGACAGGGGAACACCGGGGAGCTGTTTTTT. V gene TRBV21-1 combines with J gene TRBJ2-2; TRBD1 was called by the table and not checked on the DNA. TRBV21-1 is annotated as a pseudogene. The length of the CDR3 is 16 residues.

The chain recombines TRBV6-5 with TRBJ2-7, with D perhaps TRBD2 (5 bases). The germline CDR1 and CDR2 sequences are MNHEY and SVGAGI. The CDR3 runs 12 residues. Trimming left V 8 bases short and J 3 bases short, with 11 bases between. The DNA of the CDR3 is TGTGCCAGCGCTGCTGGGAGCTACGAGCAGTACTTC. This gives the protein CASAAGSYEQYF.

The rearrangement links TRBV7-9 to TRBJ2-7, with D possibly TRBD1 on 5 matching bases. The CDR3 runs 13 residues. CDR1 SEHNR and CDR2 FQNEAQ come from the germline V gene (reference sequence). The V end lost 7 bases, the J end lost 4 bases, and 14 bases lay between the germline ends. In DNA form, the CDR3 reads TGTGCCAGCACCAAGGGGCAGAGTTACGAGCAGTACTTC. Translating gives CASTKGQSYEQYF.

The rearrangement links TRBV30 to TRBJ1-1; possibly TRBD1 for D (5 bases). The germline CDR1 and CDR2 sequences are GTSNPN and SVGIG (reference sequence). The CDR3 consists of 12 residues. Trimming took off 3 bases at V and 7 bases at J, with 12 bases between the two ends. The DNA for the CDR3 is TGTGCCTGGAGACAGGCTATAGATGAAGCTTTCTTT. Its translation is CAWRQAIDEAFF.

This sequence joins TRBV5-1 and TRBJ2-7; tentative D call: TRBD2 (6 bases). Deletions cut 1 base from V and 4 bases from J, with 9 bases between. The CDR3 spans 13 residues. The germline gives CDR1 SGHRS, CDR2 YFSETQ. This chain's CDR3 is CASSLLEGYEQYF. In DNA form, the CDR3 reads TGCGCCAGCAGCTTGTTGGAGGGATACGAGCAGTACTTC. Full variable domain (rest looked up from reference TRBV5-1 and TRBJ2-7): KAGVTQTPRYLIKTRGQQVTLSCSPISGHRSVSWYQQTPGQGLQFLFEYFSETQRNKGNFPGRFSGRQFSNSRSEMNVSTLELGDSALYLCASSLLEGYEQYFGPGTRLTVT.

V usage is TRBV29-1 and J usage is TRBJ1-1; possibly TRBD1 for D (5 bases). Germline V gene data show CDR1 as SQVTM and CDR2 as ANQGSEA. The CDR3 spans 13 residues. This chain's CDR3 is CGAGIGGNTEAFF. For the CDR3, the DNA is TGCGGCGCAGGGATCGGCGGGAACACTGAAGCTTTCTTT.

This clone was seen just once. The chain combines TRBV5-1 with TRBJ2-3; D assignment may be TRBD1 or TRBD2 (5 bases each). Germline CDR1 SGHRS, CDR2 YFSETQ. Trimming stripped 3 bases from V and 0 bases from J, with 8 bases between. The CDR3 sequence is 14 residues long. CDR3 protein: CASSWGSSTDTQYF. CDR3 DNA: TGCGCCAGCAGCTGGGGGTCTAGCACAGATACGCAGTATTTT.

This sequence joins TRBV9 and TRBJ1-5; 8 bases are shared with TRBD1. The CDR3 consists of 15 residues. Germline values: CDR1 SGDLS, CDR2 YYNGEE. V lost 3 bases, J lost 2 bases, and 4 bases stayed unmatched. This CDR3 is CASSAGQGGNQPQHF. The CDR3 nucleotides read TGTGCCAGCAGCGCAGGACAGGGCGGCAATCAGCCCCAGCATTTT.

The V call is TRBV18, the J call TRBJ2-1; D is unresolved. This CDR3 comprises 12 residues. The V end lost 2 bases, the J end lost 6 bases, and 5 bases lay between the germline ends. Germline assignment: CDR1 KGHSH and CDR2 LQKENI. In DNA form, the CDR3 reads TGTGCCAGCTCACCAGTGGCCAATGAGCAGTTCTTC. Translating gives CASSPVANEQFF.

The chain uses TRBV2 and TRBJ2-1; 11 bases match TRBD2. The CDR3 loop spans 16 amino acids. Germline V gives CDR1 SNHLY, CDR2 FYNNEI. Losses at the gene ends were 5 bases for V and 3 bases for J; bases not matched to a gene: 6. The CDR3 DNA follows: TGTGCCAGCAGTCCGCCCGGGACTAGCGGCTACAATGAGCAGTTCTTC. Its protein product is CASSPPGTSGYNEQFF.

The rearrangement links TRBV28 to TRBJ2-1; 10 bases are shared with TRBD2. V lost 6 bases and J lost 0; bases outside the gene matches: 2. Germline V CDR1 and CDR2: MDHEN, SYDVKM. The CDR3 sequence is 15 residues long. CDR3 residues: CASSSSGSSYNEQFF. The CDR3 DNA sequence: TGTGCCAGCAGCTCTAGCGGGAGCTCCTACAATGAGCAGTTCTTC.

The chain couples TRBV5-1 to TRBJ2-1; TRBD1 agrees at 12 bases. Germline CDR1 is SGHRS and CDR2 is YFSETQ. The CDR3 loop spans 17 amino acids. The J segment lost 15 bases and the V segment lost 3 bases, leaving 19 bases of the junction unmatched. For the CDR3, the DNA is TGCGCCAGCAGCTCCCGATTGCCGGGACAGGGGGCAGTTATCGGGTTCTTC. Protein: CASSSRLPGQGAVIGFF.

The J gene is TRBJ1-4, the V gene TRBV5-1, with D possibly TRBD1 on 5 matching bases. Germline loops: CDR1 SGHRS, CDR2 YFSETQ. This CDR3 has 15 amino acids. V lost 1 base to trimming and J lost 7 bases, with 14 bases between them. CDR3 DNA: TGCGCCAGCAGCTTGAGGGGCCGGGAGGGTGAAAAACTGTTTTTT. Protein: CASSLRGREGEKLFF. Supplemented by reference TRBV5-1 and TRBJ1-4, the full variable domain reads KAGVTQTPRYLIKTRGQQVTLSCSPISGHRSVSWYQQTPGQGLQFLFEYFSETQRNKGNFPGRFSGRQFSNSRSEMNVSTLELGDSALYLCASSLRGREGEKLFFGSGTQLSVL.

This clone was recorded once. This CDR3 is CASSLRGVKTGRHQPQHF. For the CDR3, the DNA is TGTGCCAGCAGCTTAAGGGGGGTCAAGACAGGGAGGCACCAGCCCCAGCATTTT. The chain links TRBV7-2 to TRBJ1-5, with TRBD1 matching 7 bases. Germline loops: CDR1 SGHTA, CDR2 FQGNSA. V lost 2 bases to trimming and J lost 7 bases; unmatched junction nucleotides: 17. The CDR3 is 18 amino acids.

This chain joins TRBV19 and TRBJ1-5; no clear D gene. There are 13 residues in the CDR3. Germline values: CDR1 LNHDA, CDR2 SQIVND (reference sequence). V was cut by 5 bases and J by 4 bases, with 9 bases left in between. As DNA, the CDR3 is TGTGCCAGTAGTGAGGGCTGGAATCAGCCCCAGCATTTT. Protein product: CASSEGWNQPQHF.

V usage is TRBV11-2 and J usage is TRBJ2-2; D is unclear. The CDR3 runs to 16 residues. V lost 5 bases and J 0 bases, leaving 13 bases between the germline ends. CDR1 is SGHAT and CDR2 is FQNNGV in the germline V gene. This CDR3 reads CASSHDSPPNTGELFF. The DNA for the CDR3 is TGTGCCAGCAGCCACGACTCGCCCCCGAACACCGGGGAGCTGTTTTTT.

The J gene is TRBJ1-1, the V gene TRBV7-3; TRBD1 might be the D (5 bases). V lost 5 bases and J lost 5, with 15 bases in between. The CDR3 sequence is 14 residues long. Per germline, CDR1 SGHTA and CDR2 FQGTGA. The CDR3 coding sequence is TGTGCCAGCAGCGCAGGGTCCCTTGGGACTGAAGCTTTCTTT. As protein: CASSAGSLGTEAFF.